The 19 T cell receptor beta chains given below trace back to one sample, sequenced in a study of blood T cell repertoires in COVID-19. Assay used: immunoSEQ multiplex PCR; TCRdb lists only in-frame clones, some missing. The sample lists more than 65,000 clones, 70% to 85% seen once, with 35% in the top ten. Material for sequencing was peripheral blood. These receptors came from an older woman with acute or convalescent COVID-19.

V and J are TRBV19 and TRBJ1-6; D gene uncertain. Germline CDR1 and CDR2: LNHDA and SQIVND (reference sequence). Trimming removed 3 bases from V and 7 bases from J, with 10 bases in between. This CDR3 is 14 amino acids long. CDR3 amino acids: CASSIGSSNSPLHF. The CDR3 nucleotides are TGTGCCAGTAGTATCGGTTCCTCCAATTCACCCCTCCACTTT.

The chain has TRBV6-2 or TRBV6-3 and TRBJ1-1, with 9 bases fitting TRBD1. CDR1 and CDR2 from the germline V gene are MNHEY and SVGEGT. Trimming cost V 5 bases and J 8 bases; bases outside gene matches: 12. This CDR3 contains 15 residues. The CDR3 sequence is CASSIPGTGHWEAFF. CDR3 coding DNA: TGTGCCAGCAGTATTCCCGGGACAGGGCATTGGGAAGCTTTCTTT.

This chain uses TRBV19 with TRBJ2-5, with TRBD1 as a possible D gene (5 bases). The CDR3 is 13 amino acids. Germline V gene sequence: CDR1 LNHDA, CDR2 SQIVND (reference sequence). Trimming removed 2 bases at V and 3 bases at J, with 7 bases between. The CDR3 spells CASSIIGEETQYF. As DNA, the CDR3 is TGTGCCAGTAGTATAATAGGGGAAGAGACCCAGTACTTC.

The chain is built from TRBV7-2 and TRBJ1-3; D perhaps matches TRBD1 (6 bases). This CDR3 has 15 residues. The germline gives CDR1 SGHTA, CDR2 FQGNSA. The V and J ends lost 0 bases and 3 bases respectively, with 9 bases between them. The CDR3 region has the DNA TGTGCCAGCAGCTTAGCGCGAGGGGGTGGAAACACCATATATTTT. Translating it yields CASSLARGGGNTIYF.

This CDR3 is CASRDRGQRAEAFF. DNA for the CDR3: TGTGCCAGCAGGGACAGGGGGCAACGGGCTGAAGCTTTCTTT. The chain carries TRBV25-1 and TRBJ1-1; TRBD1 matches 11 bases. Germline CDR1 is MGHDK and CDR2 is SYGVNS. V was clipped by 6 bases and J by 6 bases; unmatched bases: 6. The CDR3 is 14 amino acids.

The V gene is TRBV6-2 or TRBV6-3, the J gene TRBJ2-5; 11 nucleotides match TRBD2. Germline loops: CDR1 MNHEY, CDR2 SVGEGT. V lost 2 bases and J lost 7; bases outside the gene matches: 12. The CDR3 length is 17 residues. CDR3 coding DNA: TGTGCCAGCAGTTACCCGGGGACTAGCGGAACCAGGAGGACCCAGTACTTC. It specifies CASSYPGTSGTRRTQYF.

This clone was seen more than once but under ten times. The rearrangement uses TRBV27 and TRBJ1-6; D might be TRBD1 (5 bases). The CDR3 runs to 14 residues. CDR1 is MNHEY and CDR2 is SMNVEV in the germline V gene (reference sequence). Deletions cut 6 bases from V and 5 bases from J, with 11 bases between. Here the CDR3 reads CASRWGGNNSPLHF. Here the CDR3 DNA reads TGTGCCAGCAGATGGGGGGGGAATAATTCACCCCTCCACTTT.

J is TRBJ2-1 and V is TRBV19; 7 bases fit TRBD2. V dropped 2 bases and J dropped 6; count of bases not matched to a gene: 13. The CDR3 is 17 residues long. Germline values: CDR1 LNHDA, CDR2 SQIVND (reference sequence). CDR3 protein: CASSIRQRDPGSNEQFF. Written as DNA, the CDR3 is TGTGCCAGTAGTATACGACAGCGGGACCCGGGGAGCAATGAGCAGTTCTTC.

The genes are TRBV5-5 and TRBJ1-3; 9 positions agree with TRBD1. This CDR3 spans 19 amino acids. Trimming at V came to 5 bases and at J to 1 base, leaving 16 bases not matched to a gene. Germline CDR1 is SGHKS and CDR2 is YYEKEE (reference sequence). CDR3 bases: TGTGCCAGCAGTTCTCTTTACCGGGACAGGGTTTCTTCTGGAAACACCATATATTTT. Residues: CASSSLYRDRVSSGNTIYF.

The chain couples TRBV11-2 to TRBJ1-1; TRBD1 aligns across 8 bases. After removal of 5 bases from V and 4 bases from J, the junction contained 6 bases not matched to a gene. The CDR3 sequence is 14 residues long. Germline V gives CDR1 SGHAT, CDR2 FQNNGV. Here the CDR3 reads CASSSGQGLTEAFF. CDR3 bases: TGTGCCAGCAGCAGTGGACAGGGACTCACTGAAGCTTTCTTT.

This clone was counted once. CDR3 residues: CASSLVMGTGNYGYTF. CDR3 DNA sequence: TGTGCCAGCAGCTTAGTTATGGGGACAGGGAACTATGGCTACACCTTC. The V call is TRBV7-8, the J call TRBJ1-2; 9 nucleotides agree with TRBD1. After removal of 1 base from V and 2 bases from J, the junction contained 5 bases not matched to a gene. Germline V gene sequence: CDR1 SGHVS, CDR2 FQNEAQ. The length of the CDR3 is 16 residues.

The rearrangement uses TRBV5-5 and TRBJ2-3; 7 nucleotides match TRBD2. With V trimmed by 2 bases and J by 1 base, 4 bases remained unmatched. From germline, CDR1 is SGHKS and CDR2 YYEKEE (reference sequence). This CDR3 has 15 residues. CDR3 protein: CASSFVAGGTDTQYF. In DNA form, the CDR3 reads TGTGCCAGCAGCTTCGTTGCGGGGGGCACAGATACGCAGTATTTT.

This chain connects TRBV23-1 to TRBJ2-7; D may be TRBD2 (6 bases). TRBV23-1 is an ORF, with its function uncertain. The CDR3 sequence is 16 residues long. Trimming left V 4 bases short and J 2 bases short, with 18 bases between. CDR3 DNA: TGCGCCAGCAGTCTCTACACGGGGGACCGTGCCTACGAGCAGTACTTC. Its translation: CASSLYTGDRAYEQYF.

The chain employs TRBV25-1 and TRBJ2-5; D is undetermined. Trimming took 1 base from V and 5 from J, leaving 8 bases between them. This CDR3 spans 13 amino acids. Germline-derived CDR1 and CDR2 are MGHDK and SYGVNS. Here the CDR3 reads CASSESPRETQYF. For the CDR3, the DNA is TGTGCCAGCAGTGAATCCCCCAGGGAGACCCAGTACTTC.

This sequence joins TRBV6-5 and TRBJ1-5, with 7 bases fitting TRBD1. This CDR3 is built from 13 residues. CDR1 is MNHEY, CDR2 SVGAGI, per germline. V shed 8 bases, J shed 4 bases, and the junction held 5 bases outside the gene matches. The DNA for the CDR3 is TGTGCCAGCCAGGACAGGATTAATCAGCCCCAGCATTTT. Translating gives CASQDRINQPQHF.

This rearrangement joins TRBV7-3 to TRBJ2-1; D may be TRBD2 (6 bases). Trimming took off 4 bases at V and 0 bases at J, with 19 bases between the two ends. The CDR3 runs to 18 residues. Germline V gives CDR1 SGHTA, CDR2 FQGTGA. CDR3 DNA sequence: TGTGCCAGCAGCTCAGTAGGCGGGACCCTGGGCTCCTACAATGAGCAGTTCTTC. It yields the protein CASSSVGGTLGSYNEQFF.

The chain uses TRBV21-1 and TRBJ1-2; the table calls TRBD1, which could not be checked here. TRBV21-1 is deemed a pseudogene. This CDR3 contains 11 residues. The CDR3 DNA reads TGTGCCAGCAGCGACAGGTCGGGCTACACCTTC. Translated: CASSDRSGYTF.

The CDR3 nucleotides are TGTGCCAGCAGCTTAGGACTGGGGGAGGGTGGCTACACCTTC. Protein: CASSLGLGEGGYTF. V and J are TRBV7-2 and TRBJ1-2, with D maybe TRBD1 (5 bases). The V and J ends lost 1 base and 7 bases respectively, with 13 bases between them. The CDR3 totals 14 residues. Looked up from germline, CDR1 is SGHTA and CDR2 is FQGNSA.

The chain uses TRBV7-2 and TRBJ2-7; 7 bases match TRBD2. Germline loops: CDR1 SGHTA, CDR2 FQGNSA. This CDR3 is 14 amino acids long. Trimming removed 5 bases from V and 3 bases from J; junction bases left unmatched: 7. CDR3 in DNA: TGTGCCAGCAGCCAGGGAGGACTAGACTACGAGCAGTACTTC. This encodes CASSQGGLDYEQYF.